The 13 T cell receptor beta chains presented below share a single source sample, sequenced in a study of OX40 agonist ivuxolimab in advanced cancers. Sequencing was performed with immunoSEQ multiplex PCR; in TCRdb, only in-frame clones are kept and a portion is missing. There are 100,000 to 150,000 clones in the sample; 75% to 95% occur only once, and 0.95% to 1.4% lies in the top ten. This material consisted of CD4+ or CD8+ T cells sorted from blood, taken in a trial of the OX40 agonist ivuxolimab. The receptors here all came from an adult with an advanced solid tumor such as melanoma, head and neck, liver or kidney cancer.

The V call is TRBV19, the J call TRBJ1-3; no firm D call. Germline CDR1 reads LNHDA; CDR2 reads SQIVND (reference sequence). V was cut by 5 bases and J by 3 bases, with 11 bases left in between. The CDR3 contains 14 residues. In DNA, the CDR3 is TGTGCCAGTAGTCAAGACGAGAGTGGAAACACCATATATTTT. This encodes CASSQDESGNTIYF.

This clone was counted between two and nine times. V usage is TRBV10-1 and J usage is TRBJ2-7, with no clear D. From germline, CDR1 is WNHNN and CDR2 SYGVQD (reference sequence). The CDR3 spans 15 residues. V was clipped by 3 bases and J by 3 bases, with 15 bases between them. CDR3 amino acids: CASSDRRYLIYEQYF. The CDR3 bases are TGCGCCAGCAGTGACCGCAGATACTTGATCTACGAGCAGTACTTC.

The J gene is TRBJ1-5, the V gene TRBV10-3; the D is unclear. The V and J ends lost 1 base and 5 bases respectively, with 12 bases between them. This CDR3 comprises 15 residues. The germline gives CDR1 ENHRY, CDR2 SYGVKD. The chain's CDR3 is CAISELLGRDQPQHF. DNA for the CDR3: TGTGCCATCAGTGAGTTGCTGGGTAGGGATCAGCCCCAGCATTTT.

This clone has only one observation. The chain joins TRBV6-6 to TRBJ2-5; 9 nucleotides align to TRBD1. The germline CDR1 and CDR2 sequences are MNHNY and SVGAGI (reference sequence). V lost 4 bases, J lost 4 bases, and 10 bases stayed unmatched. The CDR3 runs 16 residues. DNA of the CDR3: TGTGCCAGCAGTTCCACCGGGACAGGGTCGAGAGAGACCCAGTACTTC. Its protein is CASSSTGTGSRETQYF.

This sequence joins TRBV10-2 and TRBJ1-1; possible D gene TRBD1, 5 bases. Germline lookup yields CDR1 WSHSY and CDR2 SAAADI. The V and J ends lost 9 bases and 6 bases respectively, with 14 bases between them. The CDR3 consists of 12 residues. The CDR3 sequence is CASLGEGPEAFF. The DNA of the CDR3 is TGCGCCAGTCTCGGGGAGGGGCCTGAAGCTTTCTTT.

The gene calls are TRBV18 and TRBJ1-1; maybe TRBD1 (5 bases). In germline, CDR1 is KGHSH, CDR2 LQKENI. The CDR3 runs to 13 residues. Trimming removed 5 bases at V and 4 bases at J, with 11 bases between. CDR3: CASSRKGTTEAFF. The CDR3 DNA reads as TGTGCCAGCTCAAGGAAGGGGACCACTGAAGCTTTCTTT.

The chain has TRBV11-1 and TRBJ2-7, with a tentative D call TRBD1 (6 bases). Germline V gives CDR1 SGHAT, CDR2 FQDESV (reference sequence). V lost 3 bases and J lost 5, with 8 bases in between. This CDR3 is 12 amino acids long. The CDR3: CASSFTGNEQYF. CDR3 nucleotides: TGTGCCAGCAGCTTCACAGGGAACGAGCAGTACTTC.

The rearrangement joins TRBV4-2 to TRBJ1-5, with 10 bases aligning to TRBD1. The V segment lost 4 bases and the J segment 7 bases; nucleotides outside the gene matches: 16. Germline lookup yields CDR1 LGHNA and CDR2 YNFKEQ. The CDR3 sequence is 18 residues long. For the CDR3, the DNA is TGTGCCAGCAGCCTAGGAACGACAAGACAGGGGGCAGGGCAGCCCCAGCATTTT. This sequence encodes CASSLGTTRQGAGQPQHF.

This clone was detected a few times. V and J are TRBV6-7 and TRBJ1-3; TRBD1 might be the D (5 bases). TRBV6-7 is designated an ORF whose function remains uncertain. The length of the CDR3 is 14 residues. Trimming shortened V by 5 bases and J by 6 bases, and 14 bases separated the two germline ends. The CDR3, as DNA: TGTGCCAGCAGTCCTCCAACCAGGGAAAACACCATATATTTT. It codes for CASSPPTRENTIYF.

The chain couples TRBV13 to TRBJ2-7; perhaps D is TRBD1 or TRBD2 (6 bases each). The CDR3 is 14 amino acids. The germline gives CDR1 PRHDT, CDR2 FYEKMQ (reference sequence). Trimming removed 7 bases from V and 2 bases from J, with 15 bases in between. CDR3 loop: CASTLRGVPYEQYF. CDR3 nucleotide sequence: TGTGCCAGCACCCTAAGGGGGGTCCCCTACGAGCAGTACTTC.

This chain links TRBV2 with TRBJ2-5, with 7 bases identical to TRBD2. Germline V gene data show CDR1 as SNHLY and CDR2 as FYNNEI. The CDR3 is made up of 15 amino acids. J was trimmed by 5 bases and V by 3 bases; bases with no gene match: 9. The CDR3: CASSEGGAQAETQYF. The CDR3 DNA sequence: TGTGCCAGCAGTGAGGGAGGGGCACAGGCGGAGACCCAGTACTTC.

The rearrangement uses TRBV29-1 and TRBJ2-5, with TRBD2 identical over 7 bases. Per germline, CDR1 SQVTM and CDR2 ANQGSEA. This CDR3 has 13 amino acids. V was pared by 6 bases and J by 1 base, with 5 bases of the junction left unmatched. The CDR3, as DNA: TGCAGCGTGAGGCCTAGCGGCCAAGAGACCCAGTACTTC. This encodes CSVRPSGQETQYF. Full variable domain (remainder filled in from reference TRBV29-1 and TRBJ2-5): SAVISQKPSRDICQRGTSLTIQCQVDSQVTMMFWYRQQPGQSLTLIATANQGSEATYESGFVIDKFPISRPNLTFSTLTVSNMSPEDSSIYLCSVRPSGQETQYFGPGTRLLVL.

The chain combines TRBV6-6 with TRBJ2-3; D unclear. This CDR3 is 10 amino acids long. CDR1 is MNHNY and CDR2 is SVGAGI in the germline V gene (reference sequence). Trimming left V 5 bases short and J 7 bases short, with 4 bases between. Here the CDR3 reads CASSQNTQYF. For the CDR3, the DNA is TGTGCCAGCAGTCAGAATACGCAGTATTTT.